These 16 T cell receptor beta chains were sequenced from one sample in a study of Ad26.COV2.S vaccination and SARS-CoV-2 variants. Stated treatment: over 15 received Ad26.COV2.S at low or high dose, single or two shots; 5 received placebo; per-sample allocation not given. The investigators took samples on day 63 after the first vaccine or placebo injection. Measured with immunoSEQ multiplex PCR; TCRdb has only the in-frame clones, and not every one. The table has nearly 400,000 clones, roughly 90% seen once. This specimen consisted of peripheral blood, obtained in a trial of Ad26.COV2.S vaccine versus placebo. The origin of the receptors is a person aged 18-60 years who received the Ad26.COV2.S COVID-19 vaccine or a placebo.

The V gene is TRBV5-6, the J gene TRBJ2-7; D is unclear. Trimming removed 1 base at V and 4 bases at J, with 6 bases between. The CDR3 spans 12 residues. In germline, CDR1 is SGHDT, CDR2 YYEEEE. Here the CDR3 reads CASSLTEYEQYF. In DNA, the CDR3 is TGTGCCAGCAGCTTGACGGAGTACGAGCAGTACTTC. The full variable domain, with the rest looked up from reference TRBV5-6 and TRBJ2-7, is DAGVTQSPTHLIKTRGQQVTLRCSPKSGHDTVSWYQQALGQGPQFIFQYYEEEERQRGNFPDRFSGHQFPNYSSELNVNALLLGDSALYLCASSLTEYEQYFGPGTRLTVT.

This clone was picked up a small number of times. The rearrangement links TRBV4-1 to TRBJ1-2, with D perhaps matching TRBD1 (5 bases). This CDR3 has 14 residues. Germline V gene sequence: CDR1 MGHRA, CDR2 YSYEKL. V gave up 1 base and J gave up 2 bases, with 8 bases separating them. The CDR3 reads CASSQVGPNYGYTF. CDR3 coding DNA: TGCGCCAGCAGCCAAGTGGGACCAAACTATGGCTACACCTTC.

This rearrangement joins TRBV5-1 to TRBJ1-1, with TRBD1 as a possible D gene (5 bases). V lost 7 bases to trimming and J lost 1 base, with 20 bases between them. Germline CDR1 reads SGHRS; CDR2 reads YFSETQ. The CDR3 totals 16 residues. In DNA form, the CDR3 reads TGCGCCAGCCAGGAACGCCCGACAGCCGCGAACACTGAAGCTTTCTTT. It specifies CASQERPTAANTEAFF.

V usage is TRBV27 and J usage is TRBJ2-7; tentative D call: TRBD2 (6 bases). This CDR3 spans 14 amino acids. Trimming pared 5 bases from V and 3 bases from J, leaving 14 bases between. The germline gives CDR1 MNHEY, CDR2 SMNVEV (reference sequence). For the CDR3, the DNA is TGTGCCAGCAGTCTAGTTGGGACTCACTACGAGCAGTACTTC. It codes for CASSLVGTHYEQYF.

The J gene is TRBJ2-7, the V gene TRBV28; D is unclear. The germline V gene has CDR1 MDHEN and CDR2 SYDVKM. This CDR3 has 12 amino acids. V lost 2 bases and J lost 3, with 5 bases in between. CDR3 in DNA: TGTGCCAGCAGTTTAGCCTTCTACGAGCAGTACTTC. This gives the protein CASSLAFYEQYF.

J is TRBJ1-1 and V is TRBV30, with D perhaps TRBD1 (6 bases). Germline assignment: CDR1 GTSNPN and CDR2 SVGIG (reference sequence). Trimming removed 1 base at V and 10 bases at J, with 13 bases between. The CDR3 runs to 12 residues. CDR3 sequence (DNA): TGTGCCTGGAGTGGAGGACAGAGAAGAGCTTTCTTT. As protein: CAWSGGQRRAFF. The variable domain in full, with the rest retrieved from reference TRBV30 and TRBJ1-1, is SQTIHQWPATLVQPVGSPLSLECTVEGTSNPNLYWYRQAAGRGLQLLFYSVGIGQISSEVPQNLSASRPQDRQFILSSKKLLLSDSGFYLCAWSGGQRRAFFGQGTRLTVV.

The V call is TRBV19, the J call TRBJ2-3; D not certain. Between the trimmed V and J ends, which lost 6 bases and 4 bases, there was a span of 20 bases. The germline gives CDR1 LNHDA, CDR2 SQIVND (reference sequence). This CDR3 contains 16 residues. The CDR3 loop reads CASSPPWGISADTQYF. DNA for the CDR3: TGTGCCAGTAGCCCCCCGTGGGGAATTAGTGCAGATACGCAGTATTTT.

The V gene is TRBV28, the J gene TRBJ2-6; TRBD2 might be the D (5 bases). V lost 5 bases to trimming and J lost 0 bases, with 17 bases between them. The CDR3 totals 18 residues. CDR1 and CDR2 (germline): MDHEN, SYDVKM. The CDR3 nucleotides are TGTGCCAGCAGTCGATCTTGGACGGGGAACTCTGGGGCCAACGTCCTGACTTTC. Protein: CASSRSWTGNSGANVLTF.

This chain joins TRBV9 and TRBJ2-5, with D uncertain. This CDR3 comprises 13 residues. Germline CDR1 SGDLS, CDR2 YYNGEE. Trimming removed 0 bases at V and 5 bases at J, with 8 bases between. The CDR3 bases are TGTGCCAGCAGCGTAGGTAGTAGCGAGACCCAGTACTTC. It specifies CASSVGSSETQYF.

The chain uses TRBV29-1 and TRBJ2-5; D call uncertain. Germline V gene data show CDR1 as SQVTM and CDR2 as ANQGSEA. The CDR3 is 11 amino acids. Trimming removed 4 bases from V and 1 base from J, with 4 bases in between. The CDR3 sequence: CSVVVQETQYF. DNA of the CDR3: TGCAGCGTTGTTGTCCAAGAGACCCAGTACTTC.

The chain carries TRBV11-2 and TRBJ2-1, with D tentatively TRBD2 (6 bases). Per the germline V gene, CDR1 is SGHAT and CDR2 is FQNNGV. The CDR3 length is 13 residues. The ends were cut back, 5 bases at V and 5 bases at J, with 10 bases in the middle. CDR3 region: CASSVGLNNEQFF. CDR3 sequence (DNA): TGTGCCAGCAGCGTGGGACTTAACAATGAGCAGTTCTTC.

This rearrangement joins TRBV29-1 to TRBJ2-1; 7 bases match TRBD2. Germline loops: CDR1 SQVTM, CDR2 ANQGSEA. J gave up 12 bases and V 6 bases, and 11 bases lay outside the gene matches. The CDR3 sequence is 12 residues long. CDR3 in DNA: TGCAGCGTGGAGACCCGGGACTACACGCAGTTCTTC. As protein: CSVETRDYTQFF.

The chain couples TRBV2 to TRBJ1-1, with D maybe TRBD1 (5 bases). V was cut by 7 bases and J by 6 bases, with 18 bases left in between. The CDR3 consists of 14 residues. The V gene's germline CDR1 is SNHLY and CDR2 FYNNEI. This CDR3 is CASKEAGGYPEAFF. CDR3 sequence (DNA): TGTGCCAGCAAGGAGGCGGGGGGGTACCCTGAAGCTTTCTTT.

The chain uses TRBV5-4 and TRBJ2-3, with D possibly called TRBD1 or TRBD2 (5 bases each). The CDR3 consists of 16 residues. Trimming removed 2 bases at V and 0 bases at J, with 13 bases between. The germline CDR1 and CDR2 sequences are SGHNT and YYREEE (reference sequence). The CDR3 coding sequence is TGTGCCAGCAGCTTACGGAGGACATTGAGCACAGATACGCAGTATTTT. Translating gives CASSLRRTLSTDTQYF.

The chain joins TRBV10-2 to TRBJ1-6; D not resolved. Trimming took off 6 bases at V and 5 bases at J, with 8 bases between the two ends. The CDR3 contains 13 residues. Per the germline V gene, CDR1 is WSHSY and CDR2 is SAAADI. The CDR3 DNA follows: TGCGCCAGCAGAGGGATAAATAATTCACCCCTCCACTTT. Its protein product is CASRGINNSPLHF.

V is TRBV9 and J is TRBJ2-2, with 7 bases fitting TRBD2. V lost 4 bases, J lost 5 bases, and 5 bases stayed unmatched. The CDR3 spans 14 residues. From germline, CDR1 is SGDLS and CDR2 YYNGEE. CDR3 nucleotide sequence: TGTGCCAGCAGCCCCATAGCGGGTACCGGGGAGCTGTTTTTT. Translation gives CASSPIAGTGELFF.